The clone carrying this TCR beta chain showed up many times. Its cognate antigen is unknown. This entry comes from a study of T-cell memory formation after mild COVID-19. Study conclusions and caveats: Specificity for SARS-CoV-2 was not confirmed among the second-wave clones peaking on day 37.

V was cut by 0 bases and J by 6 bases, with 2 bases left in between. Germline V gives CDR1 LGHNA, CDR2 YNFKEQ. The CDR3 runs 12 residues. Using constant-segment primers, 5'RACE produced TCR alpha and TCR beta cDNA libraries carrying sample barcodes and UMIs. TCRdb independently ran MiXCR on the 5' RACE reads; one entry per CDR3 protein. Of about 150,000 distinct CDR3 sequences listed, 13% are singletons. Specimen: PBMCs or a T cell subset sorted from them (not recorded which). This receptor was taken from a man between 18 and 35 years old who had mild COVID-19 (a few samples of this study predate the infection). Cell type and time point are not known. V and J are TRBV4-2 and TRBJ2-2; D call uncertain. DNA for the CDR3: TGTGCCAGCAGCCAAGAAGCCGGGGAGCTGTTTTTT. Protein: CASSQEAGELFF.